What follows describes a single TCR beta chain. These data are taken from a study of CD8 T cells in Susac syndrome. V shed 5 bases, J shed 0 bases, and the junction held 3 bases outside the gene matches. This CDR3 has 13 amino acids. CDR1 is GTSNPN and CDR2 is SVGIG in the germline V gene (reference sequence). When the RNA was reverse transcribed, random hexamers were used with an input of roughly 0.5 to 1 ug. The immunoSEQ assay covered 54 Vbeta and 13 Jbeta segments for CDR3. Using its own MiXCR run on the immunoSEQ multiplex PCR reads, TCRdb lists one record per CDR3 protein. The sample carries about 250,000 distinct CDR3 sequences, approximately 92% recorded once. TCR beta sequencing was performed on blood CD8+ and CD4+ T cells. Treatment-naive patients with stable or active relapsing-remitting disease served as multiple sclerosis controls. TEMRA cells were FACS-enriched, and CD8+ and CD4+ T cells were isolated negatively.

The V and J genes are TRBV30 and TRBJ1-1, with 7 bases that match TRBD1. The origin of this receptor is a human donor with multiple sclerosis. The sequenced sample consisted of CD4+ T cells from PBMCs. CDR3 in amino acids: CAWDRAMNTEAFF. Here the CDR3 DNA reads TGTGCCTGGGACAGGGCCATGAACACTGAAGCTTTCTTT.